The source of this T cell receptor (beta chain) is a study of T cell responses to AZD1222 COVID-19 vaccine. The study's findings and limits: The number of AZD1222 recipients seropositive at baseline was only five or six.

As for this clone: Antigen specificity is unknown.

Method: immunoSEQ multiplex PCR; TCRdb's copy keeps in-frame clones and lacks some. The data show about 130,000 clones, 75% to 90% seen once. V lost 1 base to trimming and J lost 6 bases, with 16 bases between them. Germline V gene lookup returns CDR1 SGHNT and CDR2 YYREEE (reference sequence). The CDR3 is made up of 15 amino acids. The V call is TRBV5-4, the J call TRBJ1-2; TRBD1 is a possible D gene (5 bases). The TCR originated in an adult in good health. The sequencing used peripheral blood, collected on day 0 of AZD1222 vaccination. CDR3 amino acids: CASSLYGWGVDGYTF. Written as DNA, the CDR3 is TGTGCCAGCAGCTTGTATGGGTGGGGGGTCGATGGCTACACCTTC.